The 15 T cell receptor beta chains in this list originate from one sample, sequenced in a study of Ad26.COV2.S vaccination and SARS-CoV-2 variants (dated by TCRdb to the early 2020s). The library was produced with the immunoSEQ multiplex PCR assay. TCRdb's version of the immuneACCESS table is confined to in-frame rearrangements and falls short of the full clone set. An unresolved V gene accounts for under half of the shortfall where checked; the remainder is of unknown origin. This sample gives about 240,000 clones in total; around nine tenths of them show up just once. The top ten clones comprise about 10% of the sample. Per the publication, the treatment or condition label means: around 19 received Ad26.COV2.S at low or high dose, single or two shots; about five received placebo; per-sample allocation not given. Repertoires of vaccine and placebo recipients were sequenced from samples collected on day 63 after the first injection.

This specimen consisted of peripheral blood, obtained in a trial of Ad26.COV2.S vaccine versus placebo. These receptors came from a person aged 18 to 59 who received the Ad26.COV2.S COVID-19 vaccine or a placebo.

The chain's CDR3 is CASSELGQGSSYEQYF. The CDR3 DNA reads TGCGCCAGCAGTGAGCTCGGACAGGGTTCCTCCTACGAGCAGTACTTC. The chain links TRBV10-2 to TRBJ2-7; 8 bases line up with TRBD1. CDR1 and CDR2 from the germline V gene are WSHSY and SAAADI. J lost 0 bases, V lost 2 bases, and 6 bases had no gene match. The CDR3 consists of 16 residues.

V usage is TRBV5-1 and J usage is TRBJ2-7; maybe TRBD2 (6 bases). Germline V CDR1 and CDR2: SGHRS, YFSETQ. The CDR3 is 13 residues long. With 5 bases removed from V and 6 bases from J, the gap between germline ends came to 15 bases. The CDR3 DNA follows: TGCGCCAGCAGGACTACGGGGGTCACCGAGCAGTACTTC. It yields the protein CASRTTGVTEQYF.

V gene TRBV7-8 combines with J gene TRBJ1-2, with D possibly matching TRBD1 (6 bases). The CDR3 contains 15 residues. Germline assignment: CDR1 SGHVS and CDR2 FQNEAQ. The V end was cut by 3 bases, the J end by 2 bases, with 13 bases between. This CDR3 reads CASSLDTRGNYGYTF. The CDR3 nucleotides read TGTGCCAGCAGCTTGGATACCAGGGGAAACTATGGCTACACCTTC. Full variable domain (rest looked up from reference TRBV7-8 and TRBJ1-2): GAGVSQSPRYKVAKRGQDVALRCDPISGHVSLFWYQQALGQGPEFLTYFQNEAQLDKSGLPSDRFFAERPEGSVSTLKIQRTQQEDSAVYLCASSLDTRGNYGYTFGSGTRLTVV.

The V gene is TRBV13, the J gene TRBJ2-3; 7 bases match TRBD2. Germline CDR1 and CDR2: PRHDT and FYEKMQ (reference sequence). The CDR3 runs to 16 residues. Trimming at V came to 0 bases and at J to 5 bases, leaving 8 bases not matched to a gene. The CDR3 DNA is TGTGCCAGCAGCTTAGGACGCGGGGGTTCTAAAGATACGCAGTATTTT. Amino acid sequence: CASSLGRGGSKDTQYF.

The V call is TRBV29-1, the J call TRBJ2-4, with D perhaps given as TRBD1 or TRBD2 (5 bases each). Per the germline V gene, CDR1 is SQVTM and CDR2 is ANQGSEA. The CDR3 is 15 amino acids. V lost 5 bases, J lost 2 bases, and 16 bases lay in between. CDR3: CSVRDQVLSKNIQYF. For the CDR3, the DNA is TGCAGCGTTCGGGACCAAGTTTTGTCCAAAAACATTCAGTACTTC.

This chain joins TRBV13 and TRBJ2-6; D ambiguous. V was trimmed by 5 bases and J by 4 bases, leaving 6 bases between them. This CDR3 region has 13 residues. Germline V gene data show CDR1 as PRHDT and CDR2 as FYEKMQ (reference sequence). The CDR3 loop is CASSTRGANVLTF. The CDR3 nucleotides read TGTGCCAGCAGCACGAGGGGGGCCAACGTCCTGACTTTC.

This clone was found a few times. The chain carries TRBV19 and TRBJ1-1; D is unclear. V lost 9 bases and J lost 7, with 18 bases in between. The CDR3 is 13 residues long. Germline loops: CDR1 LNHDA, CDR2 SQIVND (reference sequence). The chain's CDR3 is CASRWREADEAFF. Written as DNA, the CDR3 is TGTGCCAGCCGGTGGAGAGAAGCGGATGAAGCTTTCTTT.

This chain connects TRBV30 to TRBJ2-5, with 14 bases that match TRBD2. Germline CDR1 GTSNPN, CDR2 SVGIG (reference sequence). Germline trimming cut 6 bases from V and 14 bases from J; bases unmatched to any gene: 11. This CDR3 is 13 amino acids long. CDR3 bases: TGTGCCTGCATAGGACTAGCGGGGGGCTGGGTATACTTC. This encodes CACIGLAGGWVYF.

This chain links TRBV7-2 with TRBJ2-7; D uncertain. The V gene lost 2 bases and the J gene lost 5 bases, with 16 bases spanning the gap. Germline V gene lookup returns CDR1 SGHTA and CDR2 FQGNSA. This CDR3 has 15 residues. Here the CDR3 reads CASSLRAGVENEQYF. As DNA, the CDR3 is TGTGCCAGCAGCTTAAGAGCAGGAGTGGAGAACGAGCAGTACTTC.

The chain uses TRBV7-9 and TRBJ2-1, with 8 bases fitting TRBD1. Trimming took 1 base from V and 1 from J; bases not matched to a gene: 3. CDR3 length: 16 amino acids. CDR1 is SEHNR and CDR2 is FQNEAQ in the germline V gene (reference sequence). CDR3 region: CASSLEDRGSYNEQFF. In DNA, the CDR3 is TGTGCCAGCAGCTTAGAAGACAGGGGTTCCTACAATGAGCAGTTCTTC.

This chain uses TRBV2 with TRBJ2-1, with TRBD2 identical over 11 bases. Germline CDR1 SNHLY, CDR2 FYNNEI. J gave up 9 bases and V 4 bases, and 8 bases lay outside the gene matches. The CDR3 consists of 15 residues. The CDR3 region has the DNA TGTGCCAGCAGTGGGGGACTAGCGGCAATAGGTGAGCAGTTCTTC. Amino acids: CASSGGLAAIGEQFF.

The rearrangement joins TRBV5-1 to TRBJ2-1; TRBD2 might be the D (7 bases). The CDR3 sequence is 14 residues long. CDR1 is SGHRS, CDR2 YFSETQ, per germline. V lost 6 bases and J lost 0, with 10 bases in between. The CDR3 here is CASKGGGSYNEQFF. The CDR3 coding sequence is TGCGCCAGCAAGGGAGGGGGCTCCTACAATGAGCAGTTCTTC.

J is TRBJ2-4 and V is TRBV28; D not resolved. The V gene's germline CDR1 is MDHEN and CDR2 SYDVKM. The CDR3 contains 12 residues. With 3 bases removed from V and 5 bases from J, the gap between germline ends came to 5 bases. The CDR3 coding sequence is TGTGCCAGCAGTTTGGGCGAAAACATTCAGTACTTC. Its protein product is CASSLGENIQYF.

The J gene is TRBJ1-3, the V gene TRBV5-1, with D unresolved. The CDR3 covers 16 residues. In germline, CDR1 is SGHRS, CDR2 YFSETQ. Trimming removed 0 bases at V and 2 bases at J, with 12 bases between. The CDR3 is CASSLAGRVAGNTIYF. In DNA, the CDR3 is TGCGCCAGCAGCTTGGCCGGAAGGGTGGCTGGAAACACCATATATTTT.

The chain employs TRBV6-2 or TRBV6-3 and TRBJ1-4; 9 positions agree with TRBD1. The CDR3 contains 15 residues. Germline assignment: CDR1 MNHEY and CDR2 SVGEGT. V was pared by 5 bases and J by 6 bases, with 7 bases of the junction left unmatched. The CDR3 here is CASSRTGQGYEKLFF. CDR3 coding DNA: TGTGCCAGCAGTCGGACGGGACAGGGCTATGAAAAACTGTTTTTT.